This entry concerns a single TCR beta chain. The antigen remains undetermined. This record belongs to a study of shared clonotypes between healthy human individuals. Study at large: Used for every donor were three CD4 naive, three CD4 memory, two CD8 naive and one CD8 memory plate. Study-wide results and limits: An effect of sequencing depth on clonotype sharing among donors was expected.

TCRdb's copy holds only in-frame clones and misses some; the assay was immunoSEQ multiplex PCR. Of over a million clones detected, about 75% appear once; the ten largest clones hold approximately 1.3%. The CDR3 totals 15 residues. Germline V gives CDR1 GTSNPN, CDR2 SVGIG (reference sequence). V lost 1 base to trimming and J lost 2 bases; unmatched junction nucleotides: 7. Participating donors were healthy, HIV-negative adults free of recent acute infections or vaccinations. This TCR came from a man in his late teens or twenties in good health. The chain links TRBV30 to TRBJ2-7; 8 bases are shared with TRBD2. The specimen was memory CD4+ T cells sorted from blood. The subset is: CD45RA-negative fraction. The CDR3 loop reads CAWSGLAGTTYEQYF. CDR3 bases: TGTGCCTGGAGTGGGTTAGCGGGGACTACCTACGAGCAGTACTTC.